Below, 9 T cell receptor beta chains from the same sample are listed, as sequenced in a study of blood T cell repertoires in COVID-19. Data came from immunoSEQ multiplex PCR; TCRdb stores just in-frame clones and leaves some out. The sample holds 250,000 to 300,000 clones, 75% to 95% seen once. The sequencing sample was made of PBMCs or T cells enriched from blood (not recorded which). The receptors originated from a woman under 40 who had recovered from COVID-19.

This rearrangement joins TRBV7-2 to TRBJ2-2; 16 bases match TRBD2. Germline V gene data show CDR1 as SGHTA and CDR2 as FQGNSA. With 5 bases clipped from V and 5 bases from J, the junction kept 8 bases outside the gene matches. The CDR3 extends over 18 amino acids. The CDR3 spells CASSPRGTSGRATGELFF. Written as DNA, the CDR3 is TGTGCCAGCAGCCCCAGAGGGACTAGCGGGAGGGCGACCGGGGAGCTGTTTTTT. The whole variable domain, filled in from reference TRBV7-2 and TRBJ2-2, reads GAGVSQSPSNKVTEKGKDVELRCDPISGHTALYWYRQSLGQGLEFLIYFQGNSAPDKSGLPSDRFSAERTGGSVSTLTIQRTQQEDSAVYLCASSPRGTSGRATGELFFGEGSRLTVL.

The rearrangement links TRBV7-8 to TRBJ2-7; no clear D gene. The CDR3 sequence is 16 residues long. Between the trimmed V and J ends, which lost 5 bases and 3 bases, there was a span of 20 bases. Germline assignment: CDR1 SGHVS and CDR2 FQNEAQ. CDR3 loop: CASSPTFPLGYYEQYF. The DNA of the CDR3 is TGTGCCAGCAGCCCAACTTTCCCGTTGGGCTACTACGAGCAGTACTTC.

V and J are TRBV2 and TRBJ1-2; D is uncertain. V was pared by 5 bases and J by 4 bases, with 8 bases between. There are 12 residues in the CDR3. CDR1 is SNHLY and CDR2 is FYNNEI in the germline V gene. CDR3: CASSSGLYGYTF. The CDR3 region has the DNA TGTGCCAGCAGTTCCGGTCTCTATGGCTACACCTTC. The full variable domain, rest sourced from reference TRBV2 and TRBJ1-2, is EPEVTQTPSHQVTQMGQEVILRCVPISNHLYFYWYRQILGQKVEFLVSFYNNEISEKSEIFDDQFSVERPDGSNFTLKIRSTKLEDSAMYFCASSSGLYGYTFGSGTRLTVV.

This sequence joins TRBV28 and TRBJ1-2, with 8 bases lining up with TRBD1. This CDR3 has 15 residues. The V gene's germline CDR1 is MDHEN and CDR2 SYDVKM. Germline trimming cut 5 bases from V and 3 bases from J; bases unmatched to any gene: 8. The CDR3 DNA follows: TGTGCCAGCAGTCCCCCTGGACAGGGTCACTATGGCTACACCTTC. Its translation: CASSPPGQGHYGYTF.

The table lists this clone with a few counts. CDR3 region: CASSLMEATEAFF. The DNA for the CDR3 is TGTGCCAGCAGCTTAATGGAGGCCACTGAAGCTTTCTTT. The chain combines TRBV7-8 with TRBJ1-1; no firm D call. The V gene lost 2 bases and the J gene lost 4 bases, with 8 bases spanning the gap. Germline V gene lookup returns CDR1 SGHVS and CDR2 FQNEAQ. This CDR3 has 13 amino acids.

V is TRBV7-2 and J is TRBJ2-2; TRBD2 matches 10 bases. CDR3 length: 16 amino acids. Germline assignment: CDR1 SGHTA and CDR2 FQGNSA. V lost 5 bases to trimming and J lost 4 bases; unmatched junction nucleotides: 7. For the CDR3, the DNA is TGTGCCAGCAGCACACTAGCGGGATTAGGCACCGGGGAGCTGTTTTTT. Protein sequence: CASSTLAGLGTGELFF.

In DNA, the CDR3 is TGTGCCAGCAGCGCCCAACCCCACAGGGGTAAAATTGAAGCTTTCTTT. It yields the protein CASSAQPHRGKIEAFF. The chain couples TRBV5-8 to TRBJ1-1; the match to TRBD1 covers 7 bases. There are 16 residues in the CDR3. Trimming at V came to 4 bases and at J to 7 bases, leaving 16 bases not matched to a gene. Germline values: CDR1 SGHTS, CDR2 YDEGEE.

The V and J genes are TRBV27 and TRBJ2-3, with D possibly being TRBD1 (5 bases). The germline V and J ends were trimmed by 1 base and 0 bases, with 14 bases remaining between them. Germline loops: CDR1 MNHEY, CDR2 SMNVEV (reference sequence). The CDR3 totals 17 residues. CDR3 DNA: TGTGCCAGCAGTTTATTCGCAGGGTGGCCTAGCACAGATACGCAGTATTTT. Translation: CASSLFAGWPSTDTQYF.

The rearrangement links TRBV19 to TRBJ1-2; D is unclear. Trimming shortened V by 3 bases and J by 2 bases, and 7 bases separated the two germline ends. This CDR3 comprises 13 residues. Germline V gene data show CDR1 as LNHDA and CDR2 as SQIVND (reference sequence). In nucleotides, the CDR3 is TGTGCCAGTAGTATCCAACAGAACTATGGCTACACCTTC. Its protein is CASSIQQNYGYTF. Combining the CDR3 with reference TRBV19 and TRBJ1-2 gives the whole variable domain DGGITQSPKYLFRKEGQNVTLSCEQNLNHDAMYWYRQDPGQGLRLIYYSQIVNDFQKGDIAEGYSVSREKKESFPLTVTSAQKNPTAFYLCASSIQQNYGYTFGSGTRLTVV.